This T cell receptor (beta chain) was observed in a study of CD8+CD57+ T cells in acquired aplastic anemia. Genomic DNA constituted the template upon which TCR beta VDJ and CDR3 profiling was performed. In TCRdb, the reads were re-called with MiXCR into one record per CDR3 protein. The sample lists 150,000 to 200,000 distinct CDR3 sequences, roughly 50% occurring once. V dropped 5 bases and J dropped 10; count of bases not matched to a gene: 7. Looked up from germline, CDR1 is LNHNV and CDR2 is YYDKDF (reference sequence). The CDR3 covers 14 residues. For sequencing, patients were chosen who had shown expansion of CD8+CD57+ cells by flow cytometry.

The chain joins TRBV15 to TRBJ1-6; 8 nucleotides agree with TRBD1. Sequences were obtained from sorted CD4+, CD8+, or CD8+CD57+ T cells (not recorded which) from PBMCs. The TCR comes from a human donor with aplastic anemia. The CDR3 is CATSGRTGLSPLHF. The CDR3 DNA is TGTGCCACCAGCGGACGGACAGGGCTCTCACCCCTCCACTTT.